Given below is one T cell receptor beta chain in context. The antigen is undetermined. CDR3 length equals 16 residues. The ends were cut back, 0 bases at V and 1 base at J, with 10 bases in the middle. The germline gives CDR1 LGHNA, CDR2 YNFKEQ. Hyperthyroidism patients, aged 18 to 65, were newly diagnosed, under 2 months' duration. Certain patients, namely those with other autoimmune diseases, uncontrolled infections, pregnancy or lactation, were excluded. This sample was taken from a study of Graves' ophthalmopathy and Graves' hyperthyroidism. Overall study results and limits: In separating ophthalmopathy from stable hyperthyroidism, a 13-signature model achieved about 90% sensitivity and over 80% specificity. Blood repertoires reportedly contained most expanded thyroid clonotypes above 0.001 frequency.

Amplification from RNA transcripts yielded the TCR beta CDR3 regions. Second-round multiplex PCR followed a first-round RT-PCR using HTBI primers. In TCRdb, the multiplex PCR reads were re-called with MiXCR into one record per CDR3 protein. This sample has about 1.1 million distinct CDR3 sequences, with roughly two fifths found just once. The chain uses TRBV4-2 and TRBJ1-5; D is unresolved. Sequenced sample: peripheral blood or thyroid tissue (not recorded which). This TCR came from an adult man with Graves' hyperthyroidism. This CDR3 reads CASSQDESVSNQPQHF. In DNA form, the CDR3 reads TGTGCCAGCAGCCAAGACGAATCGGTAAGCAATCAGCCCCAGCATTTT.